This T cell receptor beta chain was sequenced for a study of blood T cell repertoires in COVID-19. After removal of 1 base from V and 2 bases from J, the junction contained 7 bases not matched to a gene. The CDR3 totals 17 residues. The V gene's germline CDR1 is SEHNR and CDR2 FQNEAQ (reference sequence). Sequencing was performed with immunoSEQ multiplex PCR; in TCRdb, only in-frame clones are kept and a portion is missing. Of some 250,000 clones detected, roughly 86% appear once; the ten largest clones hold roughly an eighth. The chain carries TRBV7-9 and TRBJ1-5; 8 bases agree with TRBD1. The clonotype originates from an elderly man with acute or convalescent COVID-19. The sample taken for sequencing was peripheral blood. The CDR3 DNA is TGTGCCAGCAGCTTAGAGCTAACAGGGGGAGGCAATCAGCCCCAGCATTTT. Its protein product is CASSLELTGGGNQPQHF.